This T cell receptor (beta chain) was identified during a study of T cell responses to AZD1222 COVID-19 vaccine. On the study more broadly: Whether given at about 4 or about 12 weeks, second doses were pooled. Study-level results: Targeting of unmutated variant regions was reportedly seen in nearly half of spike-specific TCRs. Spike was spanned by vaccine-associated CD4 TCRs, which were dominant at 160-218 and 743-854. Most donors were white British, females outnumbered males, and clonal diversity was possibly underestimated.

Profiled with immunoSEQ multiplex PCR; TCRdb holds only in-frame clones, not every one. The sample includes about 120,000 clones, about 90% of them seen just once. A note on this clone: Its matching antigen is unknown.

The sequence was obtained from an adult in good health. This sample comprised peripheral blood, obtained on day 0 of AZD1222 vaccination.

CDR3 coding DNA: TGTGCCAGGGAGTCCCGGGAGATCTATGGCTACACCTTC. It specifies CARESREIYGYTF. J is TRBJ1-2 and V is TRBV9, with D uncertain. The CDR3 has 13 amino acids. The V gene's germline CDR1 is SGDLS and CDR2 YYNGEE. Trimming cost V 8 bases and J 4 bases, with 15 bases left between them.